This TCR beta chain was captured by sequencing in a study of early T cells in non-severe SARS-CoV-2 infection. Study context: Sequenced bulk RNA came from whole blood that was unsorted, and chains were unpaired.

This clonotype was recorded a few times. Its specificity is unknown. The TCR library protocol attached unique molecular identifiers to the individual cDNA molecules. TCRdb itself ran the 5' RACE reads through MiXCR, one entry per CDR3 protein. The table records 50,000 or so distinct CDR3 sequences, 3.5% to 4.5% of them present only once. Study conclusions and caveats: Matches to VDJdb favored anti-spike CD8 responses and missed private and CD4 specificities.

There are 14 residues in the CDR3. The germline CDR1 and CDR2 sequences are DFQATT and SNEGSKA (reference sequence). V shed 1 base, J shed 2 bases, and the junction held 3 bases outside the gene matches. The J gene is TRBJ2-3, the V gene TRBV20-1; 7 positions agree with TRBD2. The receptor was isolated from an adult who was a healthcare worker with PCR-confirmed SARS-CoV-2 infection or an uninfected control (not recorded which). The sample comprised whole blood. Written as DNA, the CDR3 is TGCAGTGCTAGAGGCCGGGGGGTCACAGATACGCAGTATTTT. This sequence encodes CSARGRGVTDTQYF.